This TCR beta chain was documented in a study of T cells in localized non-small cell lung cancer. The ends were cut back, 0 bases at V and 6 bases at J, with 18 bases in the middle. From germline, CDR1 is SGHNT and CDR2 YYREEE (reference sequence). The CDR3 loop spans 17 amino acids. Generated by immunoSEQ multiplex PCR, the TCRdb table keeps only in-frame clones and is missing some. Among about 79,000 clones, around four fifths were seen once, and the ten largest hold roughly 13%. Sequenced material: peripheral blood, taken before any cancer treatment. This sequence originates from a female donor over 55 with stage I lung adenocarcinoma. This rearrangement joins TRBV5-4 to TRBJ2-2; a weak D match, TRBD2 (7 bases). The CDR3 reads CASSLAGGAGIAGELFF. The CDR3 DNA reads as TGTGCCAGCAGCTTGGCGGGGGGCGCGGGTATCGCCGGGGAGCTGTTTTTT. The variable domain in full, completed from reference TRBV5-4 and TRBJ2-2, reads ETGVTQSPTHLIKTRGQQVTLRCSSQSGHNTVSWYQQALGQGPQFIFQYYREEENGRGNFPPRFSGLQFPNYSSELNVNALELDDSALYLCASSLAGGAGIAGELFFGEGSRLTVL.